Shown below are 15 T cell receptor beta chains from a single sample sequenced in a study of blood T cell repertoires in COVID-19 (dated by TCRdb to about 2020). Receptors were amplified or captured by the immunoSEQ multiplex PCR assay. As stored in TCRdb, this immuneACCESS dataset retains in-frame rearrangements with V and J assigned. A fraction of the clones does not appear; measured against another copy, unresolved V genes explain less than half of the discrepancy, and the remainder lacks a known reason. Within this sample are approximately 85,000 clones, with roughly 89% of them counted one time only. Approximately 2% of the sample is taken by the ten largest. What was sequenced was peripheral blood. The receptors come from a man aged 45-60 years with acute or convalescent COVID-19.

This clone occurred a few times. The chain carries TRBV11-2 and TRBJ1-6; D is ambiguous. This CDR3 comprises 14 residues. The ends were cut back, 0 bases at V and 7 bases at J, with 7 bases in the middle. Per germline, CDR1 SGHAT and CDR2 FQNNGV. In DNA, the CDR3 is TGTGCCAGCAGCTTAGATGCTGAGAATTCACCCCTCCACTTT. It translates to CASSLDAENSPLHF.

V gene TRBV10-3 combines with J gene TRBJ2-7, with TRBD2 identical over 7 bases. Trimming cost V 0 bases and J 4 bases; bases outside gene matches: 3. Germline loops: CDR1 ENHRY, CDR2 SYGVKD. CDR3 length: 14 amino acids. The CDR3 DNA reads as TGTGCCATCAGTGAGTCAGGACTAGGTTACGAGCAGTACTTC. Translating gives CAISESGLGYEQYF.

The J gene is TRBJ2-2, the V gene TRBV7-8; TRBD2 is a possible D gene (6 bases). Per the germline V gene, CDR1 is SGHVS and CDR2 is FQNEAQ. The V end lost 4 bases, the J end lost 6 bases, and 12 bases lay between the germline ends. The CDR3 has 14 amino acids. The DNA for the CDR3 is TGTGCCAGCAGCTCCGGGAGCCCTCCCGGGGAGCTGTTTTTT. It codes for CASSSGSPPGELFF. The full variable domain, rest sourced from reference TRBV7-8 and TRBJ2-2, is GAGVSQSPRYKVAKRGQDVALRCDPISGHVSLFWYQQALGQGPEFLTYFQNEAQLDKSGLPSDRFFAERPEGSVSTLKIQRTQQEDSAVYLCASSSGSPPGELFFGEGSRLTVL.

J is TRBJ2-7 and V is TRBV19; D remains unclear. The germline CDR1 and CDR2 sequences are LNHDA and SQIVND (reference sequence). The CDR3 is made up of 13 amino acids. Trimming cost V 1 base and J 6 bases, with 10 bases left between them. The CDR3 coding sequence is TGTGCCAGTAGTATAGTCGGAGTTGGCGAGCAGTACTTC. It yields the protein CASSIVGVGEQYF.

The chain has TRBV19 and TRBJ2-2; D is unresolved. V dropped 7 bases and J dropped 6 bases, with 6 bases sitting between them. Germline CDR1 is LNHDA and CDR2 is SQIVND (reference sequence). CDR3 length equals 11 residues. CDR3 in DNA: TGTGCCAGTACCTTCGCCGGGGAGCTGTTTTTT. This sequence encodes CASTFAGELFF.

The chain uses TRBV6-4 and TRBJ1-2, with TRBD1 identical over 8 bases. The V segment lost 5 bases and the J segment 4 bases; nucleotides outside the gene matches: 9. CDR3 length: 15 amino acids. Germline-derived CDR1 and CDR2 are MRHNA and SNTAGT. The CDR3 bases are TGTGCCAGCAGTTTCCTTCCAGGACAGGGCTATGGCTACACCTTC. Translation: CASSFLPGQGYGYTF.

This clone was detected once. V gene TRBV2 combines with J gene TRBJ1-2; no definite D call. Trimming stripped 2 bases from V and 7 bases from J, with 14 bases between. CDR1 and CDR2 from the germline V gene are SNHLY and FYNNEI. The CDR3 runs to 14 residues. CDR3 nucleotide sequence: TGTGCCAGCAGTGAAATGGATCCCTGGAGTGGCTACACCTTC. Translated: CASSEMDPWSGYTF.

V and J are TRBV6-1 and TRBJ1-1; D remains ambiguous. The CDR3 is 14 amino acids. CDR1 is MNHNS, CDR2 SASEGT, per germline. The germline V and J ends were trimmed by 3 bases and 2 bases, with 10 bases remaining between them. DNA for the CDR3: TGTGCCAGCAGTGATTTCCAGTTAAACACTGAAGCTTTCTTT. Translated, it gives CASSDFQLNTEAFF.

V is TRBV7-9 and J is TRBJ2-1; 9 nucleotides align to TRBD2. The CDR3 spans 15 residues. V was clipped by 2 bases and J by 5 bases; unmatched bases: 4. Germline CDR1 reads SEHNR; CDR2 reads FQNEAQ (reference sequence). DNA for the CDR3: TGTGCCAGCAGCTTAAGTCTAGCGGGAAACAATGAGCAGTTCTTC. As protein: CASSLSLAGNNEQFF.

The rearrangement links TRBV10-3 to TRBJ1-2, with 8 bases fitting TRBD1. The CDR3 covers 15 residues. In germline, CDR1 is ENHRY, CDR2 SYGVKD. Losses at the gene ends were 3 bases for V and 6 bases for J; bases not matched to a gene: 9. The CDR3 region is CAISDSQGAGDGYTF. In DNA, the CDR3 is TGTGCCATCAGTGACTCCCAGGGGGCCGGGGATGGCTACACCTTC.

V usage is TRBV6-5 and J usage is TRBJ1-5, with TRBD1 matching over 9 bases. CDR3 length: 15 residues. J was trimmed by 6 bases and V by 6 bases; bases with no gene match: 9. Germline assignment: CDR1 MNHEY and CDR2 SVGAGI. CDR3 DNA sequence: TGTGCCAGCAGCCAGGACAGGGGTAACGGTCAGCCCCAGCATTTT. Translated, it gives CASSQDRGNGQPQHF.

J is TRBJ2-7 and V is TRBV2, with TRBD2 as a possible D gene (7 bases). The CDR3 runs 13 residues. V lost 5 bases and J 4 bases, leaving 12 bases between the germline ends. Germline CDR1 SNHLY, CDR2 FYNNEI. Written as DNA, the CDR3 is TGTGCCAGCAGTCGGGGGGCACAATACGAGCAGTACTTC. As protein: CASSRGAQYEQYF.

The rearrangement links TRBV5-8 to TRBJ2-5, with D unclear. Germline assignment: CDR1 SGHTS and CDR2 YDEGEE. V was trimmed by 4 bases and J by 5 bases, leaving 6 bases between them. The CDR3 extends over 11 amino acids. CDR3 protein: CASSPGETQYF. The CDR3 region has the DNA TGTGCCAGCAGCCCAGGCGAGACCCAGTACTTC.

V gene TRBV5-5 combines with J gene TRBJ1-5; the D is unclear. The CDR3 extends over 15 amino acids. Germline-derived CDR1 and CDR2 are SGHKS and YYEKEE (reference sequence). V shed 4 bases and J shed 1 base, with 12 bases lying between them. The CDR3: CASSPTPRSNQPQHF. The CDR3 DNA reads as TGTGCCAGCAGCCCGACACCCCGAAGCAATCAGCCCCAGCATTTT.

Only one count was recorded for this clone. V is TRBV3-1 (or the pseudogene TRBV3-2) and J is TRBJ2-5; 10 bases fit TRBD2. Losses at the gene ends were 0 bases for V and 4 bases for J; bases not matched to a gene: 8. The CDR3 is 17 amino acids. Germline lookup yields CDR1 LGHDT and CDR2 YNNKEL (reference sequence). The CDR3 is CASSQEGSGRGAETQYF. The CDR3 DNA follows: TGTGCCAGCAGCCAAGAAGGGAGCGGGAGGGGGGCAGAGACCCAGTACTTC.